The next 27 T cell receptor beta chains were all read from a single sample in a study of T cells in localized non-small cell lung cancer. The protocol was immunoSEQ multiplex PCR, while the TCRdb copy is restricted to in-frame clones and leaves out a portion. The sample includes under 55,000 clones, roughly 80% of them seen just once. Sequenced here: PBMCs, sampled before any cancer treatment. These receptors were taken from a woman aged 35-75 years with stage II lung adenocarcinoma.

The V call is TRBV10-3, the J call TRBJ1-3; D call uncertain. Trimming shortened V by 4 bases and J by 1 base, and 8 bases separated the two germline ends. Germline V CDR1 and CDR2: ENHRY, SYGVKD. CDR3 length: 14 amino acids. This CDR3 reads CAISGGYSGNTIYF. The CDR3 DNA reads TGTGCCATCAGTGGTGGCTATTCTGGAAACACCATATATTTT.

This clone was observed a handful of times. DNA for the CDR3: TGTGCCAGCAGTAGAAGCGGGGTGGAAGAAGCTTTCTTT. Encoded protein: CASSRSGVEEAFF. V gene TRBV2 combines with J gene TRBJ1-1, with D unresolved. Deletions cut 5 bases from V and 8 bases from J, with 15 bases between. This CDR3 region has 13 residues. CDR1 is SNHLY, CDR2 FYNNEI, per germline.

The V and J genes are TRBV7-2 and TRBJ1-1; D is unclear. The germline V and J ends were trimmed by 8 bases and 2 bases, with 12 bases remaining between them. Per the germline V gene, CDR1 is SGHTA and CDR2 is FQGNSA. This CDR3 is built from 13 residues. CDR3 amino acids: CASCPRENTEAFF. The CDR3, as DNA: TGTGCCAGCTGCCCCCGGGAAAACACTGAAGCTTTCTTT.

The chain recombines TRBV7-2 with TRBJ1-2, with D tentatively TRBD1 (5 bases). The CDR3 contains 14 residues. The V end was cut by 1 base, the J end by 2 bases, with 8 bases between. The V gene's germline CDR1 is SGHTA and CDR2 FQGNSA. This chain's CDR3 is CASSLGRGNYGYTF. CDR3 DNA: TGTGCCAGCAGCTTAGGCCGGGGGAACTATGGCTACACCTTC.

Points on this clone: The sample has other DNA sequences that encode this CDR3 too. This chain joins TRBV5-1 and TRBJ1-2; 8 nucleotides agree with TRBD1. CDR1 is SGHRS, CDR2 YFSETQ, per germline. J gave up 6 bases and V 1 base, and 2 bases lay outside the gene matches. The CDR3 is 13 residues long. For the CDR3, the DNA is TGCGCCAGCAGCTTGACAGGGGGGAATGGCTACACCTTC. Encoded protein: CASSLTGGNGYTF.

The chain links TRBV23-1 to TRBJ1-4, with 10 bases aligning to TRBD1. TRBV23-1 counts as an open reading frame of uncertain function. V was pared by 2 bases and J by 3 bases, with 27 bases of the junction left unmatched. CDR3 length: 24 amino acids. The CDR3 bases are TGCGCCAGCAGTCAACCGGTATGGGGACAGGGGTTCCGAACGGGATTTCCGGCTAATGAAAAACTGTTTTTT. Translating gives CASSQPVWGQGFRTGFPANEKLFF.

The CDR3 region has the DNA TGTGCCACCAGCGTAAGACAGGGCTCCTACAATGAGCAGTTCTTC. It yields the protein CATSVRQGSYNEQFF. V and J are TRBV15 and TRBJ2-1; 7 bases agree with TRBD1. CDR1 and CDR2 from the germline V gene are LNHNV and YYDKDF (reference sequence). Unmatched junction bases numbered 4, after V lost 5 bases and J lost 0 bases. The length of the CDR3 is 15 residues.

As to this clone: Other DNA sequences from this sample encode an identical CDR3 as well. The chain has TRBV7-9 and TRBJ2-7; TRBD1 matches at 12 bases. Germline CDR1 and CDR2: SEHNR and FQNEAQ (reference sequence). This CDR3 comprises 15 residues. The trim removed 1 base at V and 5 bases at J, leaving 3 bases unmatched. CDR3 amino acids: CASSLDGTGGDEQYF. The CDR3, as DNA: TGTGCCAGCAGCTTAGACGGGACAGGGGGCGACGAGCAGTACTTC.

The chain couples TRBV7-9 to TRBJ1-5, with D possibly TRBD1 on 5 matching bases. V was trimmed by 4 bases and J by 7 bases, leaving 11 bases between them. The CDR3 runs 13 residues. Per germline, CDR1 SEHNR and CDR2 FQNEAQ (reference sequence). CDR3 bases: TGTGCCAGCAGCTCCGACGGGGGGCAGCCCCAGCATTTT. Translating gives CASSSDGGQPQHF. Combining the CDR3 with reference TRBV7-9 and TRBJ1-5 gives the whole variable domain DTGVSQNPRHKITKRGQNVTFRCDPISEHNRLYWYRQTLGQGPEFLTYFQNEAQLEKSRLLSDRFSAERPKGSFSTLEIQRTEQGDSAMYLCASSSDGGQPQHFGDGTRLSIL.

The chain couples TRBV30 to TRBJ1-5; no clear D gene. The germline gives CDR1 GTSNPN, CDR2 SVGIG (reference sequence). The CDR3 covers 15 residues. V lost 3 bases and J 0 bases, leaving 12 bases between the germline ends. This CDR3 is CAWSRPEHSNQPQHF. The CDR3 DNA sequence: TGTGCCTGGAGCAGACCAGAGCATAGCAATCAGCCCCAGCATTTT.

There are a few counts of this clone. V and J are TRBV5-5 and TRBJ1-1; D gene uncertain. Per germline, CDR1 SGHKS and CDR2 YYEKEE (reference sequence). Trimming stripped 4 bases from V and 0 bases from J, with 13 bases between. The CDR3 spans 15 residues. The CDR3 DNA reads TGTGCCAGCAGCCCTGACGGCAACATGAACACTGAAGCTTTCTTT. Translation: CASSPDGNMNTEAFF. Using reference TRBV5-5 and TRBJ1-1 for the parts outside the CDR3, the full variable domain is DAGVTQSPTHLIKTRGQQVTLRCSPISGHKSVSWYQQVLGQGPQFIFQYYEKEERGRGNFPDRFSARQFPNYSSELNVNALLLGDSALYLCASSPDGNMNTEAFFGQGTRLTVV.

About this clone: Germline is not matched at one junction end, which may reflect a read error. The gene calls are TRBV7-8 and TRBJ2-7; D not certain. Germline V CDR1 and CDR2: SGHVS, FQNEAQ. This CDR3 has 11 amino acids. CDR3 protein: CASSLGPERYF. The CDR3 DNA is TGTGCCAGCAGCTTAGGTCCAGAGCGGTACTTC.

The J gene is TRBJ1-5, the V gene TRBV19, with 8 bases that match TRBD1. The V gene end was trimmed by 7 bases and the J gene end by 7 bases; junction bases not matched to a gene: 9. This CDR3 contains 14 residues. CDR1 and CDR2 (germline): LNHDA, SQIVND (reference sequence). The CDR3 here is CASIQGAGSQPQHF. In DNA, the CDR3 is TGTGCCAGTATTCAGGGGGCCGGCAGCCAGCCCCAGCATTTT.

The chain is built from TRBV6-5 and TRBJ2-5; D unresolved. Germline CDR1 and CDR2: MNHEY and SVGAGI. CDR3 size: 12 residues. V gave up 2 bases and J gave up 5 bases, with 6 bases separating them. Here the CDR3 DNA reads TGTGCCAGCAGTTACGGCCGGGAGACCCAGTACTTC. Protein sequence: CASSYGRETQYF.

The chain uses TRBV5-4 and TRBJ1-3; D call uncertain. Trimming took 0 bases from V and 1 from J, leaving 5 bases between them. Germline CDR1 and CDR2: SGHNT and YYREEE (reference sequence). The CDR3 extends over 14 amino acids. The chain's CDR3 is CASSLVGSGNTIYF. CDR3 coding DNA: TGTGCCAGCAGCTTGGTTGGTTCTGGAAACACCATATATTTT.

This chain uses TRBV7-9 with TRBJ1-6; weak D call: TRBD1 (5 bases). The V end was cut by 7 bases, the J end by 0 bases, with 13 bases between. The CDR3 consists of 16 residues. CDR1 is SEHNR and CDR2 is FQNEAQ in the germline V gene (reference sequence). The DNA for the CDR3 is TGTGCCAGCAACGAACATGGGGGCTCCTATAATTCACCCCTCCACTTT. Protein sequence: CASNEHGGSYNSPLHF. The whole variable domain, filled in from reference TRBV7-9 and TRBJ1-6, reads DTGVSQNPRHKITKRGQNVTFRCDPISEHNRLYWYRQTLGQGPEFLTYFQNEAQLEKSRLLSDRFSAERPKGSFSTLEIQRTEQGDSAMYLCASNEHGGSYNSPLHFGNGTRLTVT.

CDR3 coding DNA: TGTGCCAGCAGCTTAGCGCAGGGGGTGGGTAACACTGAAGCTTTCTTT. This translates into CASSLAQGVGNTEAFF. The chain employs TRBV7-2 and TRBJ1-1; 7 bases fit TRBD1. CDR3 size: 16 residues. The germline gives CDR1 SGHTA, CDR2 FQGNSA. V lost 0 bases to trimming and J lost 2 bases; unmatched junction nucleotides: 6.

The chain joins TRBV7-9 to TRBJ2-5, with D hard to call. V lost 1 base and J 1 base, leaving 7 bases between the germline ends. Germline V gives CDR1 SEHNR, CDR2 FQNEAQ (reference sequence). The CDR3 totals 14 residues. The DNA of the CDR3 is TGTGCCAGCAGCTTAGGGGCCACCCAAGAGACCCAGTACTTC. Its protein product is CASSLGATQETQYF.

CDR3 residues: CASSTRQEETQYF. The CDR3 DNA reads as TGTGCCAGCTCAACACGACAGGAAGAGACCCAGTACTTC. The chain carries TRBV18 and TRBJ2-5; tentatively, D is TRBD1 (6 bases). The CDR3 runs to 13 residues. Germline lookup yields CDR1 KGHSH and CDR2 LQKENI. V lost 5 bases and J lost 3, with 10 bases in between.

This chain links TRBV25-1 with TRBJ1-2, with D unresolved. V shed 4 bases and J shed 8 bases, with 17 bases lying between them. The V gene's germline CDR1 is MGHDK and CDR2 SYGVNS. This CDR3 has 14 residues. CDR3 nucleotides: TGTGCCAGCAGTGGCCCGGCCGGATCGGACGGCTACACCTTC. Translating gives CASSGPAGSDGYTF.

This chain uses TRBV18 with TRBJ1-5; D is perhaps TRBD1 (5 bases). There are 18 residues in the CDR3. Trimming pared 5 bases from V and 3 bases from J, leaving 23 bases between. Germline V lookup: CDR1 KGHSH, CDR2 LQKENI. The CDR3 is CASSALESGDPDNQPQHF. DNA of the CDR3: TGTGCCAGCTCAGCCCTAGAAAGTGGGGACCCGGACAATCAGCCCCAGCATTTT.

The chain recombines TRBV15 with TRBJ2-7, with D tentatively TRBD1 (6 bases). Germline CDR1 LNHNV, CDR2 YYDKDF (reference sequence). Trimming left V 4 bases short and J 3 bases short, with 22 bases between. There are 17 residues in the CDR3. CDR3 loop: CATSTYPPKEQGYEQYF. The CDR3 coding sequence is TGTGCCACCAGCACCTACCCACCCAAGGAACAGGGCTACGAGCAGTACTTC.

The chain employs TRBV7-9 and TRBJ1-5, with D unresolved. V was pared by 2 bases and J by 4 bases, with 6 bases between. Germline CDR1 reads SEHNR; CDR2 reads FQNEAQ (reference sequence). This CDR3 is built from 13 residues. CDR3 DNA sequence: TGTGCCAGCAGCTTACAGAAAAATCAGCCCCAGCATTTT. Translating gives CASSLQKNQPQHF.

This rearrangement joins TRBV18 to TRBJ2-1, with D possibly being TRBD2 (7 bases). In germline, CDR1 is KGHSH, CDR2 LQKENI. CDR3 size: 17 residues. V gave up 1 base and J gave up 10 bases, with 23 bases separating them. CDR3 region: CASSPQGGALGVNEQFF. The CDR3, as DNA: TGTGCCAGCTCACCACAGGGGGGGGCTTTAGGGGTCAACGAGCAGTTCTTC. The full variable domain, with the rest looked up from reference TRBV18 and TRBJ2-1, is NAGVMQNPRHLVRRRGQEARLRCSPMKGHSHVYWYRQLPEEGLKFMVYLQKENIIDESGMPKERFSAEFPKEGPSILRIQQVVRGDSAAYFCASSPQGGALGVNEQFFGPGTRLTVL.

The chain links TRBV28 to TRBJ1-4; 9 bases are shared with TRBD1. Per germline, CDR1 MDHEN and CDR2 SYDVKM. This CDR3 spans 14 amino acids. With V trimmed by 5 bases and J by 4 bases, 2 bases remained unmatched. The CDR3 DNA is TGTGCCAGCAGTACAGGGGGCCTTAATGAAAAACTGTTTTTT. Translated: CASSTGGLNEKLFF.

The chain has TRBV10-3 and TRBJ1-1; D unresolved. This CDR3 region has 13 residues. CDR1 and CDR2 from the germline V gene are ENHRY and SYGVKD. V lost 6 bases to trimming and J lost 1 base, with 9 bases between them. The CDR3 here is CAIRGLWNTEAFF. CDR3 nucleotide sequence: TGTGCCATCAGGGGTTTATGGAACACTGAAGCTTTCTTT.

The chain combines TRBV29-1 with TRBJ2-4, with 7 bases identical to TRBD1. Germline V gene sequence: CDR1 SQVTM, CDR2 ANQGSEA. This CDR3 has 12 amino acids. The V segment lost 4 bases and the J segment 5 bases; nucleotides outside the gene matches: 2. For the CDR3, the DNA is TGCAGCGTTGCCGGGACAGAAAACATTCAGTACTTC. Amino acids: CSVAGTENIQYF.